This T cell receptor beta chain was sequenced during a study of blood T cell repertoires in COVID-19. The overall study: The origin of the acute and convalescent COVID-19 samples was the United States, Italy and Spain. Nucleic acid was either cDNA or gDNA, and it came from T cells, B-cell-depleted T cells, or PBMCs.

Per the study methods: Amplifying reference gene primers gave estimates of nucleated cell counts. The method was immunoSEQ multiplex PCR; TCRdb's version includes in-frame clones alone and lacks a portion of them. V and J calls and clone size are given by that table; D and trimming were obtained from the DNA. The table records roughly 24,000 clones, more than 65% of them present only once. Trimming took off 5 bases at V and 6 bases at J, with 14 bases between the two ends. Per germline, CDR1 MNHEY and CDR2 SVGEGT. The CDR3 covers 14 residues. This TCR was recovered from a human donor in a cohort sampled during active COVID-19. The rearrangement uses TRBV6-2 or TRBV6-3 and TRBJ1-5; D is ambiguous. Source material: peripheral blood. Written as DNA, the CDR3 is TGTGCCAGCAGTACCCGAGCGGTGACTCAGCCCCAGCATTTT. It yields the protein CASSTRAVTQPQHF.